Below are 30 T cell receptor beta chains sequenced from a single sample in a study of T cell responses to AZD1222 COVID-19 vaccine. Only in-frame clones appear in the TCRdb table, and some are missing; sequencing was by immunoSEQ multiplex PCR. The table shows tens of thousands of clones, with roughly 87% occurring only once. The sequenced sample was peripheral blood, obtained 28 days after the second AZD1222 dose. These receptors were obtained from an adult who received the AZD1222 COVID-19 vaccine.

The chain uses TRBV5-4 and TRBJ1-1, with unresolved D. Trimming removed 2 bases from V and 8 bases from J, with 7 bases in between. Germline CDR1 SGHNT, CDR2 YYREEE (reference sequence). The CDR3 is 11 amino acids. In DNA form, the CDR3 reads TGTGCCAGCAGCTTACGCGGGGAAGCTTTCTTT. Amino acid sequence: CASSLRGEAFF.

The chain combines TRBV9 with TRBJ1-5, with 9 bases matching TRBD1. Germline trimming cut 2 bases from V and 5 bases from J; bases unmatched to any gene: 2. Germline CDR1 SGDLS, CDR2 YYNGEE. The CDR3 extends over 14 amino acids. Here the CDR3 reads CASSVTGGHQPQHF. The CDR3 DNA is TGTGCCAGCAGCGTTACAGGGGGCCATCAGCCCCAGCATTTT.

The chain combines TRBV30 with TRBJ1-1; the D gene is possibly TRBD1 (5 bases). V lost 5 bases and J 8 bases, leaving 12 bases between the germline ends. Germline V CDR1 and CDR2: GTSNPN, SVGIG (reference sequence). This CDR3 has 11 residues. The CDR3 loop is CAWAGGREAFF. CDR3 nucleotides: TGTGCCTGGGCCGGGGGGAGGGAAGCTTTCTTT.

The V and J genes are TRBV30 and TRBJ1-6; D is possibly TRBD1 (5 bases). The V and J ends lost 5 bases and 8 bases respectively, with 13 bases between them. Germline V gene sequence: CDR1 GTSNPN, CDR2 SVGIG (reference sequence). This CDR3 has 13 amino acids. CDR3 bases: TGTGCCTGGGGGAGGGACTCCTATTCACCCCTCCACTTT. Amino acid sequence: CAWGRDSYSPLHF.

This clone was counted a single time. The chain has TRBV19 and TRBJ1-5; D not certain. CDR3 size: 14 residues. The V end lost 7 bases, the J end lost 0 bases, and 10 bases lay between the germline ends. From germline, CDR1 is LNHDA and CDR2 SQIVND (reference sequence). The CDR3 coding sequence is TGTGCCAGTAATCACCCATATAGCAATCAGCCCCAGCATTTT. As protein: CASNHPYSNQPQHF. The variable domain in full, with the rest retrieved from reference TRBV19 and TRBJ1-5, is DGGITQSPKYLFRKEGQNVTLSCEQNLNHDAMYWYRQDPGQGLRLIYYSQIVNDFQKGDIAEGYSVSREKKESFPLTVTSAQKNPTAFYLCASNHPYSNQPQHFGDGTRLSIL.

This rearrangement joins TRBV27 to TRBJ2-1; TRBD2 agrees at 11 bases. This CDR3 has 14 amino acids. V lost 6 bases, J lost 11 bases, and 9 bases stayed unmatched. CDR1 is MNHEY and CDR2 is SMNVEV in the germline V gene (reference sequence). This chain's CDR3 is CASSYRLAGLKQFF. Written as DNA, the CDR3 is TGTGCCAGCAGCTATCGACTAGCGGGGTTAAAGCAGTTCTTC.

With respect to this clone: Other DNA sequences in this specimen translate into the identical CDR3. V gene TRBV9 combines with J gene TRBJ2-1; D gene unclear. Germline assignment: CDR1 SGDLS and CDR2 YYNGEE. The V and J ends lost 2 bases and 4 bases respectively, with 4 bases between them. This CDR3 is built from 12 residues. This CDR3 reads CASSVGYNEQFF. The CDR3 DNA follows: TGTGCCAGCAGCGTGGGTTACAATGAGCAGTTCTTC.

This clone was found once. Written as DNA, the CDR3 is TGCAGCGTTGTGGAGGGGAGCGGGTACAATGAGCAGTTCTTC. It codes for CSVVEGSGYNEQFF. The V call is TRBV29-1, the J call TRBJ2-1, with a weak D call TRBD2 (6 bases). V lost 4 bases, J lost 4 bases, and 14 bases lay in between. The CDR3 totals 14 residues. Germline CDR1 is SQVTM and CDR2 is ANQGSEA.

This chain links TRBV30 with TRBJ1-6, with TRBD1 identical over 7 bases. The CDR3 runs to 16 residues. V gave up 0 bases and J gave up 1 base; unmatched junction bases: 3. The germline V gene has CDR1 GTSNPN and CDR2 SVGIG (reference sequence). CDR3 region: CAWSVGRGSYNSPLHF. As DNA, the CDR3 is TGTGCCTGGAGTGTCGGCAGGGGGTCCTATAATTCACCCCTCCACTTT.

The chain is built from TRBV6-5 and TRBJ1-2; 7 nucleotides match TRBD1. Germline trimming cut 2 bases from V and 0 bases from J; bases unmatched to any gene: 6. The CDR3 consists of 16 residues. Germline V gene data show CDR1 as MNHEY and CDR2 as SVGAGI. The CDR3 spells CASSYNRDRPNYGYTF. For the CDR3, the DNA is TGTGCCAGCAGTTACAATAGGGACAGACCTAACTATGGCTACACCTTC.

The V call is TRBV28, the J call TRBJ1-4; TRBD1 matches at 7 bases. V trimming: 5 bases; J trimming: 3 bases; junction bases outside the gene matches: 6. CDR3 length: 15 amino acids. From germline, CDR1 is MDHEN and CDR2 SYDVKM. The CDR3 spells CASSTRQGPNEKLFF. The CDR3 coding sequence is TGTGCCAGCAGTACGAGACAGGGCCCTAATGAAAAACTGTTTTTT.

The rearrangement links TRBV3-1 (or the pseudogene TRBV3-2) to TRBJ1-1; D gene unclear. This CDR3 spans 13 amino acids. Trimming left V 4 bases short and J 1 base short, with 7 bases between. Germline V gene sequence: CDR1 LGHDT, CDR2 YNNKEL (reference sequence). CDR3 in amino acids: CASSPHSNTEAFF. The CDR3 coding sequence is TGTGCCAGCAGCCCACACTCGAACACTGAAGCTTTCTTT.

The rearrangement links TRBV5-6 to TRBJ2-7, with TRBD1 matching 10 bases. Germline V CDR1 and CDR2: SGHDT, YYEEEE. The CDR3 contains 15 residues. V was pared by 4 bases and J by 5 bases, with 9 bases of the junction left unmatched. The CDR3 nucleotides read TGTGCCAGCAGCCGTCCCGGGACAGGGGTACACGAGCAGTACTTC. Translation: CASSRPGTGVHEQYF.

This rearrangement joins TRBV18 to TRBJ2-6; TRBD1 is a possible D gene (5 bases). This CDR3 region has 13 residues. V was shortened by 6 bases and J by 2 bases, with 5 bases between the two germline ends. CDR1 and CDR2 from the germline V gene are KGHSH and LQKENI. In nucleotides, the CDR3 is TGTGCCAGCTCCAGGGCTGGGGCCAACGTCCTGACTTTC. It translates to CASSRAGANVLTF.

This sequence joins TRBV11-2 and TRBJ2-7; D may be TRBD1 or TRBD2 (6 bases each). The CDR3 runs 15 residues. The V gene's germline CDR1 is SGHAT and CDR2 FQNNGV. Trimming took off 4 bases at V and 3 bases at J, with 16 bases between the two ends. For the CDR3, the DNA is TGTGCCAGCAGCTCAGGGTGGGGGGCACTCTACGAGCAGTACTTC. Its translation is CASSSGWGALYEQYF.

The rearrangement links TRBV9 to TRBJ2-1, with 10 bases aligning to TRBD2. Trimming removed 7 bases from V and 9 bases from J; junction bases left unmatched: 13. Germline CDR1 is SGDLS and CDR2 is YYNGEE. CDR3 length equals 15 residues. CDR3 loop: CASGERGGLPGEQFF. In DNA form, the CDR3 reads TGTGCCAGCGGAGAGCGGGGGGGCCTCCCTGGTGAGCAGTTCTTC.

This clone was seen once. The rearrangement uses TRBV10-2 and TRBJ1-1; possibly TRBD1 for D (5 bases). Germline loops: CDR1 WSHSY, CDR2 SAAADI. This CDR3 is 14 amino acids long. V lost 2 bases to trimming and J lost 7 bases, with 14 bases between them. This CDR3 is CASSETTTGDEAFF. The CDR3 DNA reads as TGCGCCAGCAGTGAGACTACTACAGGAGATGAAGCTTTCTTT.

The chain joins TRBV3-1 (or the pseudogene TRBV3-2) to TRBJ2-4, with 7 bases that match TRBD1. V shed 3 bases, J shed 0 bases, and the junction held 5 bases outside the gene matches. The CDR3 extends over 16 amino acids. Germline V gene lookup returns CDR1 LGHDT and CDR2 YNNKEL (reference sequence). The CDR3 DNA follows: TGTGCCAGCAGCCATCGGGACAGACTAGCCAAAAACATTCAGTACTTC. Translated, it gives CASSHRDRLAKNIQYF.

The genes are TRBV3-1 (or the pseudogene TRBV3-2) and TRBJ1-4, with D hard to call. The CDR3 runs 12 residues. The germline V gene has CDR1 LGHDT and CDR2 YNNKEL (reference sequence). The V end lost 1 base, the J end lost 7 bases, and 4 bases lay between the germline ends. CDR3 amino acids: CASSQVGEKLFF. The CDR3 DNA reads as TGTGCCAGCAGCCAAGTTGGTGAAAAACTGTTTTTT.

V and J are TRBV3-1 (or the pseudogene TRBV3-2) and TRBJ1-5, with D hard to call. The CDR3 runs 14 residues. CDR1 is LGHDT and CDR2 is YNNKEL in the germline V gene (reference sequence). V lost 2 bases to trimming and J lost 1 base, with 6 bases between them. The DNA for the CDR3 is TGTGCCAGCAGCCAATCTGCAAGCAATCAGCCCCAGCATTTT. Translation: CASSQSASNQPQHF.

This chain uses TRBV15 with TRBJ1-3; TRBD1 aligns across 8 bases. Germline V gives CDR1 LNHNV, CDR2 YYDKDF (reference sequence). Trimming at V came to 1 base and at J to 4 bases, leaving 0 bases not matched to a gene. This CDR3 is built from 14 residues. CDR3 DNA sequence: TGTGCCACCAGCAGAGGACAGGGGGGAAACACCATATATTTT. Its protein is CATSRGQGGNTIYF.

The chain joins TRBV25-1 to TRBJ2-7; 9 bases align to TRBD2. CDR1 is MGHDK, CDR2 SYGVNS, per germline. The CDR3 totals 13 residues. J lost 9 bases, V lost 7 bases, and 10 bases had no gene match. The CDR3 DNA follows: TGTGCCAGCAACCACCCAGCGGGGGGAATGCAGTACTTC. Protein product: CASNHPAGGMQYF.

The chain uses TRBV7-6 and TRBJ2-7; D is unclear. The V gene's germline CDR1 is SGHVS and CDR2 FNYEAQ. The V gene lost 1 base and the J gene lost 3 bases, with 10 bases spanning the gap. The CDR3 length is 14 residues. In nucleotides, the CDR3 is TGTGCCAGCAGCTTAGGGCCAGGTCACTACGAGCAGTACGTC. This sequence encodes CASSLGPGHYEQYV.

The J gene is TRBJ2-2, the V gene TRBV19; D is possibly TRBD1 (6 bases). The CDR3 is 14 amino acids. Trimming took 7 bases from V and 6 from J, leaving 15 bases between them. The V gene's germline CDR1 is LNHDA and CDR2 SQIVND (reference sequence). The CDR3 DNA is TGTGCCAGTACCTCACAGGGAGTCGCCGGGGAGCTGTTTTTT. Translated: CASTSQGVAGELFF.

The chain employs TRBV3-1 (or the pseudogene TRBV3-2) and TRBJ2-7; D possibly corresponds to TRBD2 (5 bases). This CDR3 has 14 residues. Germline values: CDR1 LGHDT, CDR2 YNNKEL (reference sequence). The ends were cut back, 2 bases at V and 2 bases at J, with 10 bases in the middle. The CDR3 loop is CASSQKADAYEQYF. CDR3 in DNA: TGTGCCAGCAGCCAAAAAGCGGACGCCTACGAGCAGTACTTC.

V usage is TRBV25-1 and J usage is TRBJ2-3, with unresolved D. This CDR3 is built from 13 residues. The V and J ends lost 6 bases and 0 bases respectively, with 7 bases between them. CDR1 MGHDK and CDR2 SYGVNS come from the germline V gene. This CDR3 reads CASREISTDTQYF. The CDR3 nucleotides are TGTGCCAGCAGGGAGATAAGCACAGATACGCAGTATTTT.

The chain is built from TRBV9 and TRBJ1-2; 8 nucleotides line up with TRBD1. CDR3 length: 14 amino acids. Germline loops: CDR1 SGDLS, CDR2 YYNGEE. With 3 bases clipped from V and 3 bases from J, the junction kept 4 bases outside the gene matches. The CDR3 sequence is CASSEDRVDYGYTF. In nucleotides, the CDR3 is TGTGCCAGCAGCGAGGACAGGGTGGACTATGGCTACACCTTC.

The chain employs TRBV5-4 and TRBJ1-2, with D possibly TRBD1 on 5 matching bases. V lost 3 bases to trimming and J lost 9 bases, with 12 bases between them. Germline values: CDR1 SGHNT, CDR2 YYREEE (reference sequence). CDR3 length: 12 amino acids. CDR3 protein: CASSSQGGRYTF. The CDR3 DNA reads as TGTGCCAGCAGCTCCCAGGGAGGGCGCTACACCTTC. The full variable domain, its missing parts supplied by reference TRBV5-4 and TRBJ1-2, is ETGVTQSPTHLIKTRGQQVTLRCSSQSGHNTVSWYQQALGQGPQFIFQYYREEENGRGNFPPRFSGLQFPNYSSELNVNALELDDSALYLCASSSQGGRYTFGSGTRLTVV.

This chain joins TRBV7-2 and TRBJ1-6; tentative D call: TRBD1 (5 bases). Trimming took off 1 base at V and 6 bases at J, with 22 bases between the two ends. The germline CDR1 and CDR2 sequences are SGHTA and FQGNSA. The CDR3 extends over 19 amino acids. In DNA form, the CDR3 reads TGTGCCAGCAGCTTAGGGCCAGGGCCGAGGCGCCTCCTTAATTCACCCCTCCACTTT. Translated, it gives CASSLGPGPRRLLNSPLHF. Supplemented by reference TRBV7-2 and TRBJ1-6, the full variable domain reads GAGVSQSPSNKVTEKGKDVELRCDPISGHTALYWYRQSLGQGLEFLIYFQGNSAPDKSGLPSDRFSAERTGGSVSTLTIQRTQQEDSAVYLCASSLGPGPRRLLNSPLHFGNGTRLTVT.

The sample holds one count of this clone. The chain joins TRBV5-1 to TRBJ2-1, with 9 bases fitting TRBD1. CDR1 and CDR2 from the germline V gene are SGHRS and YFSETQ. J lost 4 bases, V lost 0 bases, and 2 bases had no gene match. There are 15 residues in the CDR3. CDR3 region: CASSLEGQGYNEQFF. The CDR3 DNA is TGCGCCAGCAGCTTGGAGGGACAGGGTTACAATGAGCAGTTCTTC.